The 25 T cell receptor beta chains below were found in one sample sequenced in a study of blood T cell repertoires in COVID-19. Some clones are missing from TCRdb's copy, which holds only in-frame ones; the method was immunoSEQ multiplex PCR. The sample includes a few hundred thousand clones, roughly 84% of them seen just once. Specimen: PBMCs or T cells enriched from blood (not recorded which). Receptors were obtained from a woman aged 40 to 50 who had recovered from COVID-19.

The CDR3 bases are TGTGCCAGCCGGGAACGGCCCCACGAGCAGTACTTC. Amino acids: CASRERPHEQYF. The chain uses TRBV27 and TRBJ2-7; weak D call: TRBD2 (5 bases). Trimming removed 8 bases from V and 5 bases from J, with 13 bases in between. Germline CDR1 reads MNHEY; CDR2 reads SMNVEV (reference sequence). There are 12 residues in the CDR3.

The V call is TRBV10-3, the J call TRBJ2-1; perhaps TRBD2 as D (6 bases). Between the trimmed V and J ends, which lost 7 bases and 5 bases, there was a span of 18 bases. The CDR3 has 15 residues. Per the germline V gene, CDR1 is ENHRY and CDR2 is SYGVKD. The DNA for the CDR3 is TGTGCCATCACCTCGGGAGCTCCCCCCGACAATGAGCAGTTCTTC. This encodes CAITSGAPPDNEQFF.

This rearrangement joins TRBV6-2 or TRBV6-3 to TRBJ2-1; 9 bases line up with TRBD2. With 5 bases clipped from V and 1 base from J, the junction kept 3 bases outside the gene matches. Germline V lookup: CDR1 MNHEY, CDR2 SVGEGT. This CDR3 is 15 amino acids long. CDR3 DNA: TGTGCCAGCAGTCTTAGCGGGGGTTCCTACAATGAGCAGTTCTTC. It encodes CASSLSGGSYNEQFF.

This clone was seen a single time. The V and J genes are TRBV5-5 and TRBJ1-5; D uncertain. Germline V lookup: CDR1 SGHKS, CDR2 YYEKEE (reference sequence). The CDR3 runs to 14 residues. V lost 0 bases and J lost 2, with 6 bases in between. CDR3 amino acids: CASSLDSRNQPQHF. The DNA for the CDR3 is TGTGCCAGCAGCTTGGACAGCCGCAATCAGCCCCAGCATTTT.

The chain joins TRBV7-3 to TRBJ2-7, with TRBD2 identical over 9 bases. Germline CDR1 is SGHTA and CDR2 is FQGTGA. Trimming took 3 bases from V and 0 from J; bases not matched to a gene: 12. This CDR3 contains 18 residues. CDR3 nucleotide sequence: TGTGCCAGCAGCTTGGGTCCTAGCGGGATGTTCAGCTCCTACGAGCAGTACTTC. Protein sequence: CASSLGPSGMFSSYEQYF.

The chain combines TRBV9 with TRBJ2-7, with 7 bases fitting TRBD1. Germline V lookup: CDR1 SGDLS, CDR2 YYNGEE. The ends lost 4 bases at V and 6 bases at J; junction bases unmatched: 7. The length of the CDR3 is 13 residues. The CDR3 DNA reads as TGTGCCAGCAGCACAGGGGTTGGTTCCGAGCAGTACTTC. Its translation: CASSTGVGSEQYF.

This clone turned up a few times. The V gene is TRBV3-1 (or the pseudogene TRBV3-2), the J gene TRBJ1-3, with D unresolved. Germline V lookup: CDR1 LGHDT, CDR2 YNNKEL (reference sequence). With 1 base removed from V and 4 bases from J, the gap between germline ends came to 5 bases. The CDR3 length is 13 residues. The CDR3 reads CASSQANGNTIYF. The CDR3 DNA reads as TGTGCCAGCAGCCAAGCTAACGGAAACACCATATATTTT.

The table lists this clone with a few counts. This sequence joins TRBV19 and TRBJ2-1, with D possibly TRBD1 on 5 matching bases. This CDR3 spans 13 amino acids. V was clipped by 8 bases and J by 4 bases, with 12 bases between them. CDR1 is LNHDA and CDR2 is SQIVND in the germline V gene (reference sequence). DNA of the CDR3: TGTGCCAGTCGAAACAGGAGATACAATGAGCAGTTCTTC. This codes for CASRNRRYNEQFF.

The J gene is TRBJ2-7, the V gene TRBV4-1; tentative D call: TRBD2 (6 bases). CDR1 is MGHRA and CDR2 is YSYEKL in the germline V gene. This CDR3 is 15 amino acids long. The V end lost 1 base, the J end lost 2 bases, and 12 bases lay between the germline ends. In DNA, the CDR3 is TGCGCCAGCAGCCAAGGGGCGGGACCAGCCTACGAGCAGTACTTC. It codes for CASSQGAGPAYEQYF.

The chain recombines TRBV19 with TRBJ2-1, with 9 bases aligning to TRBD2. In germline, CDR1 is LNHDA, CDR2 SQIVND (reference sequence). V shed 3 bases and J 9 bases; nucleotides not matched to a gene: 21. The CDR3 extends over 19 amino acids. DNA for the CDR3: TGTGCCAGTAGTATTGGGTTAATTGGGCTAGCGGGAAATGTAGGTGAGCAGTTCTTC. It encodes CASSIGLIGLAGNVGEQFF.

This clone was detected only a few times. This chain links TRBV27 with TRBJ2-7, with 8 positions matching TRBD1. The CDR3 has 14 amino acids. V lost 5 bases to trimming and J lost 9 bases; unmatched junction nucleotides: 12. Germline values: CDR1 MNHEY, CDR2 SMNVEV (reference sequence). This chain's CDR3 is CASSPVTGGIGQYV. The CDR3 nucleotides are TGTGCCAGCAGTCCCGTCACAGGGGGAATAGGGCAGTACGTC.

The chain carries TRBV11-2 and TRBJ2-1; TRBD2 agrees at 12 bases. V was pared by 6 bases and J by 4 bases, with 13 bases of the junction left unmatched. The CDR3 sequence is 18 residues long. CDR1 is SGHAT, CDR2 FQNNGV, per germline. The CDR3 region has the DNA TGTGCCAGCAGTCTCGGACTAGCGGGACCGTCGGGGTACAATGAGCAGTTCTTC. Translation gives CASSLGLAGPSGYNEQFF.

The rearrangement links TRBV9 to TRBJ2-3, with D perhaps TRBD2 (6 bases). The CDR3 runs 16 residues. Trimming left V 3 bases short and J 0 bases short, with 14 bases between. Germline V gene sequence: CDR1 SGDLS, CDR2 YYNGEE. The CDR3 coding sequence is TGTGCCAGCAGCGCGGCTAGCGCCTCGAGCACAGATACGCAGTATTTT. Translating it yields CASSAASASSTDTQYF.

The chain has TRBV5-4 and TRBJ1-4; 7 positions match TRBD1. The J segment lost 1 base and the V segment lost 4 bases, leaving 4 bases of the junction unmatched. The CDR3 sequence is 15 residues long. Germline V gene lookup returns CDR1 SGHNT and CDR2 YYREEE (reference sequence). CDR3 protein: CASSVTGRTNEKLFF. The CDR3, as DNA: TGTGCCAGCAGCGTGACAGGGAGAACTAATGAAAAACTGTTTTTT.

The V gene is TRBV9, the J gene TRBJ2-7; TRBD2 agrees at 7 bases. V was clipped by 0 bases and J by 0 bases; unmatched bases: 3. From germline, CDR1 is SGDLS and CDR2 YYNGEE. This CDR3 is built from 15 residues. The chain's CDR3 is CASSVGPSGSYEQYF. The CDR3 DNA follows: TGTGCCAGCAGCGTAGGACCTAGCGGCTCCTACGAGCAGTACTTC.

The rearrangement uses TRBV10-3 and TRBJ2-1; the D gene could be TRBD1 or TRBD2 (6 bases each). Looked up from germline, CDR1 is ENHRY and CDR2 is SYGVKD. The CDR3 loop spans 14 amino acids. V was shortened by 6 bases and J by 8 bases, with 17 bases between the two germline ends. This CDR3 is CAIREGESRDEQFF. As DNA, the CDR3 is TGTGCCATCAGGGAGGGGGAAAGCAGGGATGAGCAGTTCTTC.

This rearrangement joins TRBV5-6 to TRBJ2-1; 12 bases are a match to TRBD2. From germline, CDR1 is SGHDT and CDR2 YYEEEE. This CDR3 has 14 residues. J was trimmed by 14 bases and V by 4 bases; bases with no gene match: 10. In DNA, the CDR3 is TGTGCCAGCAGCCATGCTAGCGGGAGGGCTAAGAAGTTCTTC. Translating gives CASSHASGRAKKFF.

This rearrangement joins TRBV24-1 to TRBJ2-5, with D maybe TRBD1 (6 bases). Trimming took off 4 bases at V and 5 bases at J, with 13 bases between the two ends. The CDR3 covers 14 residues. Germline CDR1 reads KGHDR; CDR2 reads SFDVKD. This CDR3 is CATSDPNRAETQYF. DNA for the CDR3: TGTGCCACCAGTGACCCTAACAGGGCGGAGACCCAGTACTTC.

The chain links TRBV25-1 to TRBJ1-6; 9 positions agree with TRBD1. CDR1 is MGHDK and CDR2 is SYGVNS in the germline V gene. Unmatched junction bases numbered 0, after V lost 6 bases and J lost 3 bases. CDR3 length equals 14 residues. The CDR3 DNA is TGTGCCAGCAGGACAGGGGGCTATAATTCACCCCTCCACTTT. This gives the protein CASRTGGYNSPLHF.

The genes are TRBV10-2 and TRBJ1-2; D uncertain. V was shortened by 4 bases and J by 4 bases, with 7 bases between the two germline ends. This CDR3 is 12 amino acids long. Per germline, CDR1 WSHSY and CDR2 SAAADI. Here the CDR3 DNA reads TGCGCCAGCAGTGGAGTTGGCTATGGCTACACCTTC. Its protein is CASSGVGYGYTF.

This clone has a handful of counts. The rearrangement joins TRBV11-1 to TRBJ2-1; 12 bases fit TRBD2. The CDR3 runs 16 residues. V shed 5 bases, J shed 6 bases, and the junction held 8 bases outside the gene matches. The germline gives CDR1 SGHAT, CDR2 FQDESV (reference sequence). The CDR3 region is CASSGDLAGGGNEQFF. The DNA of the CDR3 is TGTGCCAGCAGCGGAGATCTAGCGGGAGGGGGCAATGAGCAGTTCTTC.

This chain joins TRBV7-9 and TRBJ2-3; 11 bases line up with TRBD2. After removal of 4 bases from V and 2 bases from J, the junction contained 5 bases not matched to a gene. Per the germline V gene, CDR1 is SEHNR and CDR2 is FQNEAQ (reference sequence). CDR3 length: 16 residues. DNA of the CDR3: TGTGCCAGCAGCTCCGGGACTAGCGGCTTCACAGATACGCAGTATTTT. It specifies CASSSGTSGFTDTQYF.

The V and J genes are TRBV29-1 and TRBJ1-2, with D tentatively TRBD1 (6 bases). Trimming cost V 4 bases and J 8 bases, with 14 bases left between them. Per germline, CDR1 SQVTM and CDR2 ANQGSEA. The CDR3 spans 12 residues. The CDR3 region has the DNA TGCAGCGTTGTGGACAGACCTCTGGGCTACACCTTC. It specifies CSVVDRPLGYTF.

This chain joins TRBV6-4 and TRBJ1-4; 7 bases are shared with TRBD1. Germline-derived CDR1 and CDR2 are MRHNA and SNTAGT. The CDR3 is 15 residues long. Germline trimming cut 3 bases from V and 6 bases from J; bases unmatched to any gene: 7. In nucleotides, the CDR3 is TGTGCCAGCAGTGAACATGGGACAGAGTATGAAAAACTGTTTTTT. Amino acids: CASSEHGTEYEKLFF.

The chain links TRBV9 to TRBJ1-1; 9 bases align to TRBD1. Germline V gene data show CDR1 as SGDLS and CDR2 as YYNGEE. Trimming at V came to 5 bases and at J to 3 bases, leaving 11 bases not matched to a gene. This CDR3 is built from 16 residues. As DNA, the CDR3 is TGTGCCAGCAGGGGGACAGGGTCCGGGAGAGACACTGAAGCTTTCTTT. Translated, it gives CASRGTGSGRDTEAFF. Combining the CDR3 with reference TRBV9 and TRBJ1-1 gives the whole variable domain DSGVTQTPKHLITATGQRVTLRCSPRSGDLSVYWYQQSLDQGLQFLIQYYNGEERAKGNILERFSAQQFPDLHSELNLSSLELGDSALYFCASRGTGSGRDTEAFFGQGTRLTVV.